This TCR beta chain was observed in a study of T cell changes during pregnancy in multiple sclerosis. Profiling relied on immunoSEQ multiplex PCR, and the TCRdb table lists in-frame clones only, not all of them. This table holds more than 85,000 clones, around 93% found once. In germline, CDR1 is KGHSH, CDR2 LQKENI. With V trimmed by 6 bases and J by 1 base, 4 bases remained unmatched. The CDR3 extends over 15 amino acids. The chain uses TRBV18 and TRBJ2-2, with 8 bases identical to TRBD1. This clonotype was sampled from a female donor with multiple sclerosis, enrolled in a pregnancy study. The sample here was peripheral blood, taken before pregnancy. CDR3 coding DNA: TGTGCCAGCTCCCCGGACAGGGTGAACACCGGGGAGCTGTTTTTT. Its protein product is CASSPDRVNTGELFF. The entire variable domain, with the rest obtained from reference TRBV18 and TRBJ2-2, is as follows: NAGVMQNPRHLVRRRGQEARLRCSPMKGHSHVYWYRQLPEEGLKFMVYLQKENIIDESGMPKERFSAEFPKEGPSILRIQQVVRGDSAAYFCASSPDRVNTGELFFGEGSRLTVL.